These 28 T cell receptor beta chains share one sample of origin, sequenced in a study of T cell repertoires in cytomegalovirus infection. Via MiXCR, TCRdb re-called the reads, giving one row per CDR3 protein. There are more than 140,000 distinct CDR3 sequences in the sample; roughly 6% occur only once, and more than 15% lies in the top ten. The specimen sequenced was PBMCs. Source of these receptors: a human donor in good health (CMV status not recorded). Some clones in this sample may be carry-over from other donors' samples.

This clonotype appeared many times. The rearrangement joins TRBV7-2 to TRBJ1-5, with a tentative D call TRBD1 (5 bases). Per the germline V gene, CDR1 is SGHTA and CDR2 is FQGNSA. The CDR3 sequence is 13 residues long. V lost 3 bases to trimming and J lost 4 bases, with 7 bases between them. The CDR3 bases are TGTGCCAGCAGCTTCGGGGGGAATCAGCCCCAGCATTTT. Translated: CASSFGGNQPQHF.

The chain combines TRBV19 with TRBJ1-5, with D unresolved. The germline V and J ends were trimmed by 6 bases and 7 bases, with 16 bases remaining between them. CDR3 size: 14 residues. Germline assignment: CDR1 LNHDA and CDR2 SQIVND (reference sequence). The CDR3 nucleotides read TGTGCCAGTAGGAAAGGTGAAGAGGCCCAGCCCCAGCATTTT. This gives the protein CASRKGEEAQPQHF. The entire variable domain, with the rest obtained from reference TRBV19 and TRBJ1-5, is as follows: DGGITQSPKYLFRKEGQNVTLSCEQNLNHDAMYWYRQDPGQGLRLIYYSQIVNDFQKGDIAEGYSVSREKKESFPLTVTSAQKNPTAFYLCASRKGEEAQPQHFGDGTRLSIL.

This clonotype was observed at least ten times. The chain uses TRBV7-2 and TRBJ1-5; D might be TRBD1 (6 bases). Germline CDR1 and CDR2: SGHTA and FQGNSA. V was clipped by 5 bases and J by 7 bases, with 15 bases between them. The CDR3 extends over 14 amino acids. CDR3 sequence: CASSPTGSYQPQHF. Here the CDR3 DNA reads TGTGCCAGCAGCCCTACAGGGTCGTACCAGCCCCAGCATTTT.

This clonotype was found many times. The rearrangement uses TRBV5-4 and TRBJ2-2; a weak D match, TRBD2 (7 bases). Germline CDR1 SGHNT, CDR2 YYREEE (reference sequence). This CDR3 has 17 amino acids. V was shortened by 4 bases and J by 2 bases, with 18 bases between the two germline ends. As DNA, the CDR3 is TGTGCCAGCAGCCCCGGCGTGGGGGGGCCTAACACCGGGGAGCTGTTTTTT. This codes for CASSPGVGGPNTGELFF.

A few counts support this clonotype. The genes are TRBV4-3 and TRBJ2-3; tentative D call: TRBD1 (6 bases). Trimming pared 4 bases from V and 8 bases from J, leaving 10 bases between. Per the germline V gene, CDR1 is LGHNA and CDR2 is YSLEER. The CDR3 spans 12 residues. CDR3 sequence: CASSPLGGTQYF. In nucleotides, the CDR3 is TGCGCCAGCAGCCCGTTAGGGGGTACGCAGTATTTT.

This clonotype has a count of ten or more. V usage is TRBV12-3 or TRBV12-4 and J usage is TRBJ1-1; TRBD1 is a possible D gene (6 bases). The V end was cut by 3 bases, the J end by 1 base, with 9 bases between. The CDR3 runs to 14 residues. The CDR3 spells CASSLDSSNTEAFF. CDR3 nucleotides: TGTGCCAGCAGTTTGGACAGTTCGAACACTGAAGCTTTCTTT.

A few counts support this clonotype. J is TRBJ2-2 and V is TRBV5-1; perhaps TRBD1 as D (6 bases). The CDR3 runs 14 residues. CDR1 and CDR2 from the germline V gene are SGHRS and YFSETQ. The V end lost 4 bases, the J end lost 1 base, and 8 bases lay between the germline ends. CDR3 DNA: TGCGCCAGCAGCGCGACAGGGAACACCGGGGAGCTGTTTTTT. Residues: CASSATGNTGELFF.

This clonotype has a count of ten or more. The J gene is TRBJ2-5, the V gene TRBV20-1; 9 bases agree with TRBD1. The trim removed 6 bases at V and 0 bases at J, leaving 5 bases unmatched. Germline loops: CDR1 DFQATT, CDR2 SNEGSKA (reference sequence). This CDR3 comprises 14 residues. CDR3 DNA sequence: TGCAGTGCCGCCGGGACAGGGTACCAAGAGACCCAGTACTTC. Translation: CSAAGTGYQETQYF.

This clonotype was recorded many times. The rearrangement links TRBV7-2 to TRBJ1-6; no clear D. V was shortened by 5 bases and J by 10 bases, with 12 bases between the two germline ends. CDR1 is SGHTA, CDR2 FQGNSA, per germline. The CDR3 consists of 13 residues. The CDR3 loop is CASSPRGYSPLHF. The CDR3 DNA follows: TGTGCCAGCAGCCCCAGAGGGTACTCACCCCTCCACTTT.

The chain employs TRBV2 and TRBJ2-7, with 9 bases aligning to TRBD2. CDR1 and CDR2 (germline): SNHLY, FYNNEI. Trimming took 5 bases from V and 0 from J; bases not matched to a gene: 8. The CDR3 sequence is 16 residues long. The CDR3 DNA reads as TGTGCCAGCAGTCAAAGCGGGGGGCTAGTCTCCTACGAGCAGTACTTC. Translation: CASSQSGGLVSYEQYF.

This clonotype appeared many times. The V and J genes are TRBV7-2 and TRBJ2-1; D uncertain. The germline CDR1 and CDR2 sequences are SGHTA and FQGNSA. CDR3 length: 14 amino acids. V was shortened by 2 bases and J by 7 bases, with 12 bases between the two germline ends. The CDR3 loop is CASSLYTEKNEQFF. The DNA for the CDR3 is TGTGCCAGCAGCTTATATACGGAAAAGAATGAGCAGTTCTTC. Based on the CDR3 plus reference TRBV7-2 and TRBJ2-1, the full variable domain is GAGVSQSPSNKVTEKGKDVELRCDPISGHTALYWYRQSLGQGLEFLIYFQGNSAPDKSGLPSDRFSAERTGGSVSTLTIQRTQQEDSAVYLCASSLYTEKNEQFFGPGTRLTVL.

CDR3 DNA: TGCAGTGCTATTAAGGCTAGCGGGGGCAGCACAGATACGCAGTATTTT. Translated, it gives CSAIKASGGSTDTQYF. The V call is TRBV20-1, the J call TRBJ2-3; 10 nucleotides match TRBD2. Germline assignment: CDR1 DFQATT and CDR2 SNEGSKA (reference sequence). This CDR3 region has 16 residues. V lost 4 bases and J lost 0; bases outside the gene matches: 7.

This clonotype was detected many times. The V and J genes are TRBV6-1 and TRBJ1-2; no firm D call. The CDR3 is made up of 15 amino acids. Germline V gene data show CDR1 as MNHNS and CDR2 as SASEGT. Trimming removed 7 bases at V and 1 base at J, with 16 bases between. The CDR3 region is CASNRREPNNYGYTF. The CDR3 DNA follows: TGTGCCAGCAACCGAAGGGAGCCTAATAACTATGGCTACACCTTC.

This clonotype was observed at least ten times. This chain uses TRBV10-3 with TRBJ1-1; D is possibly TRBD1 (5 bases). V lost 4 bases and J lost 5, with 11 bases in between. CDR1 and CDR2 (germline): ENHRY, SYGVKD. The CDR3 has 13 residues. CDR3 residues: CAISGNRNTEAFF. The CDR3 region has the DNA TGTGCCATCAGTGGGAACAGGAATACTGAAGCTTTCTTT.

This clonotype has ten or more counts. The genes are TRBV28 and TRBJ2-4, with TRBD1 matching 10 bases. The CDR3 is made up of 12 amino acids. V lost 5 bases and J lost 8; bases outside the gene matches: 0. CDR1 and CDR2 from the germline V gene are MDHEN and SYDVKM. The CDR3 bases are TGTGCCAGCAGTGGGACAGGGGACATTCAGTACTTC. This gives the protein CASSGTGDIQYF.

This clonotype occurred a few times. The genes are TRBV20-1 and TRBJ1-5; TRBD1 matches at 9 bases. The CDR3 contains 16 residues. Germline V CDR1 and CDR2: DFQATT, SNEGSKA (reference sequence). The ends lost 0 bases at V and 4 bases at J; junction bases unmatched: 7. The CDR3 protein is CSARDVLDRGNQPQHF. The CDR3 DNA sequence: TGCAGTGCTAGAGACGTACTCGACAGGGGGAATCAGCCCCAGCATTTT.

At least ten counts were recorded for this clonotype. CDR3 nucleotide sequence: TGTGCCAGCAGCCAATCAGGGGGCAATCAGCCCCAGCATTTT. Translating gives CASSQSGGNQPQHF. The rearrangement uses TRBV16 and TRBJ1-5, with D maybe TRBD1 (5 bases). CDR3 length: 14 amino acids. V gave up 0 bases and J gave up 2 bases, with 5 bases separating them. Germline V gene sequence: CDR1 KGHSY, CDR2 FQNENV.

The sample holds many counts of this clonotype. The V gene is TRBV12-3 or TRBV12-4, the J gene TRBJ1-1; D remains unclear. The CDR3 contains 13 residues. Between the trimmed V and J ends, which lost 4 bases and 9 bases, there was a span of 15 bases. CDR3 sequence reads: CASSSGTEVKAFF. The CDR3 nucleotides are TGTGCCAGCAGTTCCGGCACGGAGGTAAAAGCTTTCTTT.

This clonotype was detected ten times or more. V is TRBV10-3 and J is TRBJ2-6; D possibly corresponds to TRBD1 (6 bases). With 0 bases removed from V and 1 base from J, the gap between germline ends came to 10 bases. CDR3 length equals 17 residues. CDR1 and CDR2 from the germline V gene are ENHRY and SYGVKD. The DNA for the CDR3 is TGTGCCATCAGTGAGTCGCCAGGGGTTTCTGGGGCCAACGTCCTGACTTTC. Its translation is CAISESPGVSGANVLTF.

In its sample, this clonotype was seen many times. The V and J genes are TRBV10-3 and TRBJ2-1, with 12 bases aligning to TRBD2. Germline values: CDR1 ENHRY, CDR2 SYGVKD. With 10 bases clipped from V and 8 bases from J, the junction kept 9 bases outside the gene matches. The CDR3 totals 14 residues. Here the CDR3 DNA reads TGTGCCACCGCTCTAGCGGGGGGGCCCGATGAGCAGTTCTTC. Residues: CATALAGGPDEQFF.

V and J are TRBV20-1 and TRBJ1-2; D is uncertain. Germline V gene sequence: CDR1 DFQATT, CDR2 SNEGSKA (reference sequence). V was clipped by 8 bases and J by 4 bases, with 17 bases between them. The length of the CDR3 is 13 residues. CDR3 sequence reads: CSTIRPRTYGYTF. CDR3 DNA sequence: TGCAGTACCATCCGGCCACGGACCTATGGCTACACCTTC.

This clonotype was counted ten times or more. The genes are TRBV20-1 and TRBJ1-2; perhaps TRBD1 as D (5 bases). Germline CDR1 and CDR2: DFQATT and SNEGSKA (reference sequence). CDR3 length equals 17 residues. Trimming shortened V by 0 bases and J by 1 base, and 18 bases separated the two germline ends. CDR3 protein: CSARDLGALLHNYGYTF. The CDR3 bases are TGCAGTGCTAGAGATTTAGGGGCCCTACTCCATAACTATGGCTACACCTTC.

This clonotype was counted at least ten times. V and J are TRBV7-2 and TRBJ2-1; D is possibly TRBD1 or TRBD2 (6 bases each). Trimming shortened V by 6 bases and J by 0 bases, and 33 bases separated the two germline ends. This CDR3 spans 22 amino acids. Germline V lookup: CDR1 SGHTA, CDR2 FQGNSA. The CDR3 DNA follows: TGTGCCAGCAGTAAAGATGGGCCCGGGGGCAGTTTAGGTCCGGGCTCCTACAATGAGCAGTTCTTC. Amino acids: CASSKDGPGGSLGPGSYNEQFF. Filled out from reference TRBV7-2 and TRBJ2-1, the complete variable domain reads GAGVSQSPSNKVTEKGKDVELRCDPISGHTALYWYRQSLGQGLEFLIYFQGNSAPDKSGLPSDRFSAERTGGSVSTLTIQRTQQEDSAVYLCASSKDGPGGSLGPGSYNEQFFGPGTRLTVL.

This clonotype was seen a few times. The rearrangement links TRBV20-1 to TRBJ2-7; D gene unclear. Per the germline V gene, CDR1 is DFQATT and CDR2 is SNEGSKA (reference sequence). This CDR3 has 13 residues. Trimming removed 2 bases from V and 4 bases from J, with 12 bases in between. The CDR3 bases are TGCAGTGCTAGAAGGCCCGGTAGATACGAGCAGTACTTC. Its translation: CSARRPGRYEQYF.

The chain couples TRBV12-3 or TRBV12-4 to TRBJ1-1, with a possible D match to TRBD1 (6 bases). CDR3 length: 14 residues. Trimming stripped 1 base from V and 6 bases from J, with 12 bases between. The CDR3 sequence: CASSLVGGGAEAFF. As DNA, the CDR3 is TGTGCCAGCAGTTTAGTAGGGGGTGGCGCTGAAGCTTTCTTT.

This clonotype was seen ten or more times. The rearrangement joins TRBV19 to TRBJ1-1, with no clear D. Trimming cost V 3 bases and J 5 bases, with 13 bases left between them. This CDR3 is built from 14 residues. Per the germline V gene, CDR1 is LNHDA and CDR2 is SQIVND (reference sequence). The CDR3 here is CASSMGGRSTEAFF. In DNA, the CDR3 is TGTGCCAGTAGTATGGGTGGGCGAAGTACTGAAGCTTTCTTT. The whole variable domain, remainder taken from reference TRBV19 and TRBJ1-1, is DGGITQSPKYLFRKEGQNVTLSCEQNLNHDAMYWYRQDPGQGLRLIYYSQIVNDFQKGDIAEGYSVSREKKESFPLTVTSAQKNPTAFYLCASSMGGRSTEAFFGQGTRLTVV.

The sample holds a few counts of this clonotype. V gene TRBV4-1 combines with J gene TRBJ2-3; 15 nucleotides agree with TRBD2. This CDR3 contains 15 residues. V gave up 7 bases and J gave up 7 bases; unmatched junction bases: 6. Germline V CDR1 and CDR2: MGHRA, YSYEKL. The CDR3: CASNGLAGGQNTQYF. The CDR3 DNA sequence: TGCGCCAGCAACGGACTAGCGGGGGGGCAAAATACGCAGTATTTT.

This clonotype occurred many times. The chain is built from TRBV24-1 and TRBJ1-6; no clear D gene. V gave up 2 bases and J gave up 11 bases, with 12 bases separating them. Germline V gene sequence: CDR1 KGHDR, CDR2 SFDVKD. This CDR3 is 14 amino acids long. The CDR3 DNA sequence: TGTGCCACCAGTGATTCGACCGTTGGGGCACCCCTCCACTTT. This codes for CATSDSTVGAPLHF.